The 18 T cell receptor beta chains presented below share a single source sample, sequenced in a study of shared clonotypes between healthy human individuals. Sequencing used immunoSEQ multiplex PCR; TCRdb keeps in-frame clones, though not all of them. The sample lists around 1,100,000 clones; 77% were seen once. Sequenced: memory CD4+ T cells from PBMCs. Subset here: CD45RA-negative fraction. The source of these receptors is a man aged 18 to 30 in good health. Some clones in this sample may be carry-over from other donors' samples.

The V and J genes are TRBV30 and TRBJ2-2; 7 nucleotides line up with TRBD1. Germline lookup yields CDR1 GTSNPN and CDR2 SVGIG (reference sequence). There are 13 residues in the CDR3. J gave up 7 bases and V 1 base, and 3 bases lay outside the gene matches. CDR3 amino acids: CAWSGGGGGELFF. The CDR3 DNA reads TGTGCCTGGAGTGGAGGGGGCGGCGGGGAGCTGTTTTTT. Looking up the rest from reference TRBV30 and TRBJ2-2 gives the full variable domain: SQTIHQWPATLVQPVGSPLSLECTVEGTSNPNLYWYRQAAGRGLQLLFYSVGIGQISSEVPQNLSASRPQDRQFILSSKKLLLSDSGFYLCAWSGGGGGELFFGEGSRLTVL.

This chain links TRBV6-5 with TRBJ2-1; unclear D gene. Trimming pared 2 bases from V and 12 bases from J, leaving 8 bases between. The CDR3 extends over 11 amino acids. Germline CDR1 MNHEY, CDR2 SVGAGI. The CDR3: CASSYGVLQFF. CDR3 nucleotide sequence: TGTGCCAGCAGTTACGGGGTTCTGCAGTTCTTC.

The V call is TRBV18, the J call TRBJ1-1; 7 nucleotides align to TRBD1. This CDR3 comprises 18 residues. Trimming cost V 1 base and J 1 base; bases outside gene matches: 12. Germline V gene lookup returns CDR1 KGHSH and CDR2 LQKENI. For the CDR3, the DNA is TGTGCCAGCTCACCACTCGGGGTAGGGGGCATGGGGAACACTGAAGCTTTCTTT. It translates to CASSPLGVGGMGNTEAFF.

CDR3 protein: CATSRDHSSLSYNEQFF. DNA of the CDR3: TGTGCCACCAGCAGAGATCACAGTAGCCTCTCCTACAATGAGCAGTTCTTC. The V gene is TRBV15, the J gene TRBJ2-1; D unresolved. The germline gives CDR1 LNHNV, CDR2 YYDKDF (reference sequence). The CDR3 is made up of 17 amino acids. The ends were cut back, 0 bases at V and 0 bases at J, with 12 bases in the middle.

This clone has a count of ten or more. This rearrangement joins TRBV6-1 to TRBJ2-7; D perhaps matches TRBD2 (5 bases). The CDR3 is made up of 14 amino acids. CDR1 MNHNS and CDR2 SASEGT come from the germline V gene. The V end was cut by 3 bases, the J end by 2 bases, with 11 bases between. CDR3 nucleotides: TGTGCCAGCAGTGACGAACCGGGGACCTACGAGCAGTACTTC. Translation gives CASSDEPGTYEQYF.

For the CDR3, the DNA is TGTGCCAGCAGAGTGAAGGGGGCGAACTATGGCTACACCTTC. Amino acid sequence: CASRVKGANYGYTF. The chain carries TRBV6-5 and TRBJ1-2; TRBD1 matches at 7 bases. The CDR3 spans 14 residues. V dropped 6 bases and J dropped 2; count of bases not matched to a gene: 6. The germline CDR1 and CDR2 sequences are MNHEY and SVGAGI.

The V call is TRBV28, the J call TRBJ1-3; D unclear. The CDR3 sequence is 17 residues long. From germline, CDR1 is MDHEN and CDR2 SYDVKM. V was clipped by 2 bases and J by 0 bases, with 14 bases between them. The CDR3 DNA sequence: TGTGCCAGCAGTTTACAGACTCTCCCCGACTCTGGAAACACCATATATTTT. It translates to CASSLQTLPDSGNTIYF.

Many counts were recorded for this clone. The J gene is TRBJ2-7, the V gene TRBV2; 8 nucleotides align to TRBD1. The V gene's germline CDR1 is SNHLY and CDR2 FYNNEI. The trim removed 8 bases at V and 4 bases at J, leaving 10 bases unmatched. This CDR3 is built from 14 residues. CDR3 residues: CASFRDRRSYEQYF. The CDR3 DNA is TGTGCCAGCTTCCGGGACAGGAGATCATACGAGCAGTACTTC.

The rearrangement joins TRBV4-1 to TRBJ1-5; D unresolved. V was shortened by 1 base and J by 2 bases, with 12 bases between the two germline ends. The CDR3 spans 16 residues. CDR1 is MGHRA and CDR2 is YSYEKL in the germline V gene. The CDR3 nucleotides are TGCGCCAGCAGCCAAGGGGTAGGCAGAGGCAATCAGCCCCAGCATTTT. As protein: CASSQGVGRGNQPQHF.

As for this clone: Just one base apart from a much larger clone, this may be a read error. The chain uses TRBV28 and TRBJ2-7; tentatively, D is TRBD1 (5 bases). Trimming cost V 4 bases and J 1 base, with 11 bases left between them. Germline V gene data show CDR1 as MDHEN and CDR2 as SYDVKM. CDR3 length equals 14 residues. DNA of the CDR3: TGTGCCAGCAGTTCGGCAGGGTTTTCCTACGAGCAGTACTTC. Its translation: CASSSAGFSYEQYF.

This clone has just a few counts. V and J are TRBV9 and TRBJ1-1; D unclear. CDR3 length: 16 amino acids. Per the germline V gene, CDR1 is SGDLS and CDR2 is YYNGEE. Trimming took off 0 bases at V and 1 base at J, with 13 bases between the two ends. CDR3 bases: TGTGCCAGCAGCGTAGGTCAGGAGATGGGGAACACTGAAGCTTTCTTT. It specifies CASSVGQEMGNTEAFF.

The rearrangement links TRBV7-2 to TRBJ1-2; the match to TRBD1 covers 9 bases. Germline lookup yields CDR1 SGHTA and CDR2 FQGNSA. This CDR3 has 15 residues. V was pared by 1 base and J by 2 bases, with 2 bases of the junction left unmatched. This CDR3 reads CASSLDRGPNYGYTF. CDR3 DNA: TGTGCCAGCAGCTTAGACAGGGGGCCCAACTATGGCTACACCTTC.

In DNA, the CDR3 is TGCGCCAGCAGCCGGGACAGTCCCGCGGGAGGAAACACCATATATTTT. Residues: CASSRDSPAGGNTIYF. V and J are TRBV10-2 and TRBJ1-3, with 7 bases matching TRBD1. The V and J ends lost 6 bases and 4 bases, in that order; junction bases with no gene match: 12. The V gene's germline CDR1 is WSHSY and CDR2 SAAADI. The CDR3 consists of 16 residues.

Comment on this clone: This sample includes further DNA sequences coding for the same CDR3. The V gene is TRBV5-1, the J gene TRBJ1-2, with 11 bases identical to TRBD1. The CDR3 is 14 amino acids. Germline V CDR1 and CDR2: SGHRS, YFSETQ. The ends lost 4 bases at V and 4 bases at J; junction bases unmatched: 3. The CDR3 protein is CASSPGTGGYGYTF. The CDR3 region has the DNA TGCGCCAGCAGCCCAGGGACAGGGGGCTATGGCTACACCTTC.

The chain employs TRBV18 and TRBJ2-1; 13 nucleotides match TRBD2. The length of the CDR3 is 15 residues. The germline V gene encodes CDR1 KGHSH and CDR2 LQKENI. V dropped 6 bases and J dropped 9; count of bases not matched to a gene: 8. The CDR3 DNA reads as TGTGCCAGCTCGCGTGGACTAGCGGGAGTCGTTGAGCAGTTCTTC. Its translation: CASSRGLAGVVEQFF.

The genes are TRBV28 and TRBJ1-3; D gene ambiguous. The ends were cut back, 6 bases at V and 0 bases at J, with 12 bases in the middle. This CDR3 is 15 amino acids long. Germline V CDR1 and CDR2: MDHEN, SYDVKM. The CDR3 sequence is CASSETPPSGNTIYF. The CDR3 region has the DNA TGTGCCAGCAGCGAGACTCCCCCCTCTGGAAACACCATATATTTT. The variable domain in full, completed from reference TRBV28 and TRBJ1-3, reads DVKVTQSSRYLVKRTGEKVFLECVQDMDHENMFWYRQDPGLGLRLIYFSYDVKMKEKGDIPEGYSVSREKKERFSLILESASTNQTSMYLCASSETPPSGNTIYFGEGSWLTVV.

This clone appeared once. V and J are TRBV6-6 and TRBJ2-3, with D hard to call. Trimming cost V 4 bases and J 3 bases, with 17 bases left between them. The germline gives CDR1 MNHNY, CDR2 SVGAGI (reference sequence). This CDR3 region has 16 residues. CDR3 residues: CASSSRPTASTDTQYF. CDR3 nucleotides: TGTGCCAGCAGTTCCCGTCCAACGGCCTCGACAGATACGCAGTATTTT.

This clone has only a few counts. V usage is TRBV27 and J usage is TRBJ1-2; the D is unclear. CDR1 and CDR2 from the germline V gene are MNHEY and SMNVEV (reference sequence). The CDR3 extends over 17 amino acids. V was clipped by 5 bases and J by 3 bases, with 22 bases between them. DNA of the CDR3: TGTGCCAGCAGTCCAAGGGTTGGAGGCCCCTTGGACTATGGCTACACCTTC. Translated, it gives CASSPRVGGPLDYGYTF.